This TCR beta chain was identified during a study of CDR3 diversity in severe acne. As to this clonotype: A much larger clone differs by one base, so this may be a read error.

TCRdb reprocessed the PCR reads with MiXCR, giving one entry per CDR3 protein. The top ten clones hold around 10% of a sample with more than 80,000 distinct CDR3 sequences, 45% to 50% of them seen once. The length of the CDR3 is 16 residues. Germline V gene sequence: CDR1 LNHNV, CDR2 YYDKDF (reference sequence). This sequence was found in a male donor with severe acne vulgaris. V is TRBV15 and J is TRBJ2-6; the D gene is possibly TRBD1 (5 bases). Sequencing was carried out using blood. The CDR3 DNA sequence: TGTGCCACCAGCAGAGACCAGGCCTCTGGGGCCAACATCCTGACTTTC. This codes for CATSRDQASGANILTF. Full variable domain (missing parts from reference TRBV15 and TRBJ2-6): DAMVIQNPRYQVTQFGKPVTLSCSQTLNHNVMYWYQQKSSQAPKLLFHYYDKDFNNEADTPDNFQSRRPNTSFCFLDIRSPGLGDTAMYLCATSRDQASGANILTFGAGSRLTVL.